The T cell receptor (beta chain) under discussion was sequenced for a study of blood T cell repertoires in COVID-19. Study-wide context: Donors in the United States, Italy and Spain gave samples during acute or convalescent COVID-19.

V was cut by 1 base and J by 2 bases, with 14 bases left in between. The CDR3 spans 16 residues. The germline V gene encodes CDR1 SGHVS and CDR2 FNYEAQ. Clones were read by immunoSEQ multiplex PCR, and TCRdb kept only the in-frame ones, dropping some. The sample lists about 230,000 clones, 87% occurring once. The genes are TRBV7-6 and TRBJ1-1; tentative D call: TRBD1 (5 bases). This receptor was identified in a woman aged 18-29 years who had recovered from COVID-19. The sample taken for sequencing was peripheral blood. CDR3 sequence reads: CASSLGVRGDNTEAFF. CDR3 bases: TGTGCCAGCAGCTTAGGAGTACGGGGGGATAACACTGAAGCTTTCTTT.